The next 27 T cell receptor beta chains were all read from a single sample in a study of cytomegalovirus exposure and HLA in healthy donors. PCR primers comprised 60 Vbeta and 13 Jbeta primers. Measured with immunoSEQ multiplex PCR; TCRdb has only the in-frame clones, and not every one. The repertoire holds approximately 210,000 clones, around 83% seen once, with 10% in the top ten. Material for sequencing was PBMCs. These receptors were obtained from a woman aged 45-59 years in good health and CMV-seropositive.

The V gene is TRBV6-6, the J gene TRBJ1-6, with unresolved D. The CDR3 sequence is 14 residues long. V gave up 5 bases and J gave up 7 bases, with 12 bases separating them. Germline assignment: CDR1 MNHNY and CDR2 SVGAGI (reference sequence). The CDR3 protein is CASSMGEGNSPLHF. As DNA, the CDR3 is TGTGCCAGCAGTATGGGCGAGGGAAATTCACCCCTCCACTTT.

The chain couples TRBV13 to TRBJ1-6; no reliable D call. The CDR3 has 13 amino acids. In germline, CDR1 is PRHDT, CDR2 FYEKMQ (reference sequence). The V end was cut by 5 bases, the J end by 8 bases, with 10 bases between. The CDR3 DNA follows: TGTGCCAGCAGCCGACGCAGGTATTCACCCCTCCACTTT. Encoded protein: CASSRRRYSPLHF.

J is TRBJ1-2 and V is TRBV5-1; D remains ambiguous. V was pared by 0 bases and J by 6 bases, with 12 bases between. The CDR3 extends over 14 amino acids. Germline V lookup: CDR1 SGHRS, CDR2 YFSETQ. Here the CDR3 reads CASSLGLGDDGYTF. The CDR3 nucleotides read TGCGCCAGCAGCTTGGGCCTCGGGGATGATGGCTACACCTTC.

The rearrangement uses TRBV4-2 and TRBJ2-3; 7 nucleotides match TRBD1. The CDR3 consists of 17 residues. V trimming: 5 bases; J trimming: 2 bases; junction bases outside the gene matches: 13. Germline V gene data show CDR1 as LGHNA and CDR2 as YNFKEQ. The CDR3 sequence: CASSYRTGQLNTDTQYF. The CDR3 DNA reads TGTGCCAGCAGCTACAGGACGGGACAGCTAAACACAGATACGCAGTATTTT.

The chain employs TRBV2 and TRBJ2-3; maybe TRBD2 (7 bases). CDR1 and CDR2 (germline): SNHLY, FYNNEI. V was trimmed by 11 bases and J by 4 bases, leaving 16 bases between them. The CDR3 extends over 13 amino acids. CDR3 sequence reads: CAERGGGADTQYF. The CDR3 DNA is TGTGCCGAAAGGGGCGGGGGCGCAGATACGCAGTATTTT.

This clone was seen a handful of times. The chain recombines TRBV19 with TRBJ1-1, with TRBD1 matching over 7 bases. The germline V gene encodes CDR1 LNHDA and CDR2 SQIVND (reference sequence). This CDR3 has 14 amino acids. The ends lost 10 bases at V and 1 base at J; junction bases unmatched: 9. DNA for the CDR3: TGTGCCACCGAGACAGGGCTGAGGAACACTGAAGCTTTCTTT. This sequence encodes CATETGLRNTEAFF. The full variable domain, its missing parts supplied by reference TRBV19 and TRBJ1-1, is DGGITQSPKYLFRKEGQNVTLSCEQNLNHDAMYWYRQDPGQGLRLIYYSQIVNDFQKGDIAEGYSVSREKKESFPLTVTSAQKNPTAFYLCATETGLRNTEAFFGQGTRLTVV.

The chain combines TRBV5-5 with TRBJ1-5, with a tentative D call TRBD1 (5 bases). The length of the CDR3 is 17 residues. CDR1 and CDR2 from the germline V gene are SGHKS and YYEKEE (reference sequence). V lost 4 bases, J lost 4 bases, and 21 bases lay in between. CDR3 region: CASSPHTGTGENQPQHF. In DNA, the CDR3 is TGTGCCAGCAGCCCACATACTGGGACTGGGGAAAATCAGCCCCAGCATTTT.

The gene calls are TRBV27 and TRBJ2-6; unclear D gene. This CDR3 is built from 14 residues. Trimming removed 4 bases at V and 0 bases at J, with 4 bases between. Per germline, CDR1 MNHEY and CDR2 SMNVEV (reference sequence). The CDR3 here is CASSSLSGANVLTF. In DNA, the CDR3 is TGTGCCAGCAGTTCCCTCTCTGGGGCCAACGTCCTGACTTTC.

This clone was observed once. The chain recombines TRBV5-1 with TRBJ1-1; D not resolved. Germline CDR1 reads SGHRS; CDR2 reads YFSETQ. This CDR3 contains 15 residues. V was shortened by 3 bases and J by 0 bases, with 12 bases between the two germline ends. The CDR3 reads CASSSRPGMNTEAFF. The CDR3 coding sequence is TGCGCCAGCAGCTCAAGGCCGGGAATGAACACTGAAGCTTTCTTT.

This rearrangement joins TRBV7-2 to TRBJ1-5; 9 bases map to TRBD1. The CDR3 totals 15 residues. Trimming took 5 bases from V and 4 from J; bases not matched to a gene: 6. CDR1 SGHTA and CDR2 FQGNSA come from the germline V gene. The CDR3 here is CASSHPTGGNQPQHF. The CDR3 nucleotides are TGTGCCAGCAGCCACCCGACAGGGGGAAATCAGCCCCAGCATTTT. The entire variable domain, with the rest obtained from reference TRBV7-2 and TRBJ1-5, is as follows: GAGVSQSPSNKVTEKGKDVELRCDPISGHTALYWYRQSLGQGLEFLIYFQGNSAPDKSGLPSDRFSAERTGGSVSTLTIQRTQQEDSAVYLCASSHPTGGNQPQHFGDGTRLSIL.

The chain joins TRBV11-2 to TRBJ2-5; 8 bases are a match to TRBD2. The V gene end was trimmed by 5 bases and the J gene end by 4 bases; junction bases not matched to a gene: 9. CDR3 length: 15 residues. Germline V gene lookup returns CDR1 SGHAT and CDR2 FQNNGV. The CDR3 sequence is CASSILGGARETQYF. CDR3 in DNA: TGTGCCAGCAGCATCCTCGGGGGGGCGAGAGAGACCCAGTACTTC.

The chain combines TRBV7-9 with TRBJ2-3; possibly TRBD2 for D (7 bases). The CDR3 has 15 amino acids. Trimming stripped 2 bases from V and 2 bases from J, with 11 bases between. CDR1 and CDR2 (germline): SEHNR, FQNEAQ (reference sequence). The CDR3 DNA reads TGTGCCAGCAGCTTATCGGCGGGGGCCACAGATACGCAGTATTTT. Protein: CASSLSAGATDTQYF.

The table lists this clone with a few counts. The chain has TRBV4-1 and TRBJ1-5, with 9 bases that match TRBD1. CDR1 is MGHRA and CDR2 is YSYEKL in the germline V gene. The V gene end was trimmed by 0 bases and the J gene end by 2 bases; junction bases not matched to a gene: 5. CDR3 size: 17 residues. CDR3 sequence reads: CASSQEGQGHGNQPQHF. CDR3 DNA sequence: TGCGCCAGCAGCCAAGAGGGACAGGGACACGGCAATCAGCCCCAGCATTTT.

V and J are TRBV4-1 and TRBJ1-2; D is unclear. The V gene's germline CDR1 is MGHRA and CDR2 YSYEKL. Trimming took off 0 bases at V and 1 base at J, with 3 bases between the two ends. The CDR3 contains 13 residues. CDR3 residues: CASSQDGNYGYTF. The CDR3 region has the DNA TGCGCCAGCAGCCAAGACGGTAACTATGGCTACACCTTC.

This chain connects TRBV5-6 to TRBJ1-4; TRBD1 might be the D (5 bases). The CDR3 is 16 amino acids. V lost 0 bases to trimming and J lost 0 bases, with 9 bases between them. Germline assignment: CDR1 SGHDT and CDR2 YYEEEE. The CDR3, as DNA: TGTGCCAGCAGCTTGGTTCCGGGGGCAACTAATGAAAAACTGTTTTTT. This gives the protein CASSLVPGATNEKLFF.

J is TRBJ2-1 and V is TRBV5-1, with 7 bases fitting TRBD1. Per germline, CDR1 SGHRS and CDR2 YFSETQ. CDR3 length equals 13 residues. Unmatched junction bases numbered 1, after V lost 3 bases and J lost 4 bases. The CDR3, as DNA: TGCGCCAGCAGCTCGGGACAGTACAATGAGCAGTTCTTC. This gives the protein CASSSGQYNEQFF.

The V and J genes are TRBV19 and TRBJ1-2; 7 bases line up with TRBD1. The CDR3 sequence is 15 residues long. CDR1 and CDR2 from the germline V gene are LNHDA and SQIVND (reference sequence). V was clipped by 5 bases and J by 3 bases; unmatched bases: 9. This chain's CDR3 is CASSPGQVPYYGYTF. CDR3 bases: TGTGCCAGTAGTCCCGGACAGGTTCCTTACTATGGCTACACCTTC.

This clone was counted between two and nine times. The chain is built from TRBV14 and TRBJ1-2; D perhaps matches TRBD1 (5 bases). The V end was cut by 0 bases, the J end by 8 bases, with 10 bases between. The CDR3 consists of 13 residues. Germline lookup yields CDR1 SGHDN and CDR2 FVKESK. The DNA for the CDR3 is TGTGCCAGCAGCCAAGATCGGCAGGGCGGCTACACCTTC. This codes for CASSQDRQGGYTF.

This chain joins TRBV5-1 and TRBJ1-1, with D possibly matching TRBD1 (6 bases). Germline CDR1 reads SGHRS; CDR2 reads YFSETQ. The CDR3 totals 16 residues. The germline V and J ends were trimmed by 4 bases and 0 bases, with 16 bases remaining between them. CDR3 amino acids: CASSAGRGSMNTEAFF. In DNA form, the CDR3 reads TGCGCCAGCAGCGCCGGCAGGGGATCGATGAACACTGAAGCTTTCTTT. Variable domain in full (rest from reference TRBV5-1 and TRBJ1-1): KAGVTQTPRYLIKTRGQQVTLSCSPISGHRSVSWYQQTPGQGLQFLFEYFSETQRNKGNFPGRFSGRQFSNSRSEMNVSTLELGDSALYLCASSAGRGSMNTEAFFGQGTRLTVV.

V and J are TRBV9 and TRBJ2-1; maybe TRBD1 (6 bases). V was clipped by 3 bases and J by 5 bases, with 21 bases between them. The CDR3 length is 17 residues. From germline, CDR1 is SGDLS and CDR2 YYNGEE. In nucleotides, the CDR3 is TGTGCCAGCAGCGCACCCTTAACCAGGGGAGCGGACAATGAGCAGTTCTTC. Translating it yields CASSAPLTRGADNEQFF.

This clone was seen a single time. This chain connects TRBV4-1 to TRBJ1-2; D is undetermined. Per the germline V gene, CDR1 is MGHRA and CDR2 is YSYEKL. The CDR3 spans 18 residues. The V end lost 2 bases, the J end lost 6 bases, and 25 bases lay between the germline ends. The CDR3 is CASSQLARSSSGFDGYTF. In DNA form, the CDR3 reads TGCGCCAGCAGCCAACTAGCCAGGTCATCGTCGGGCTTCGATGGCTACACCTTC.

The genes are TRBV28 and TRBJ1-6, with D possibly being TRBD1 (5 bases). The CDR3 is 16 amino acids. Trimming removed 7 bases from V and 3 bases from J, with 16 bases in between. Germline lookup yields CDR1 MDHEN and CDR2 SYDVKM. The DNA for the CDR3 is TGTGCCAGCACAAATTTGATCGGGGGCTATAATTCACCCCTCCACTTT. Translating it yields CASTNLIGGYNSPLHF.

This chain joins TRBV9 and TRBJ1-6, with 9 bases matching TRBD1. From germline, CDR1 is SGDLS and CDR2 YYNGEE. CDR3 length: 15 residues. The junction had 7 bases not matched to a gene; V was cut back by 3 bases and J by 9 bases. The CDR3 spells CASSAIQGAVSPLHF. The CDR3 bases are TGTGCCAGCAGCGCGATACAGGGGGCCGTTTCACCCCTCCACTTT.

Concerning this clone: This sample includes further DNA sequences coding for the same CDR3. The CDR3 sequence is CASSLGLAGGPDIQYF. CDR3 bases: TGCGCCAGCAGCTTGGGACTAGCGGGGGGGCCTGACATTCAGTACTTC. The chain carries TRBV5-1 and TRBJ2-4; 14 bases are a match to TRBD2. The trim removed 0 bases at V and 8 bases at J, leaving 4 bases unmatched. Germline V gene lookup returns CDR1 SGHRS and CDR2 YFSETQ. This CDR3 contains 16 residues.

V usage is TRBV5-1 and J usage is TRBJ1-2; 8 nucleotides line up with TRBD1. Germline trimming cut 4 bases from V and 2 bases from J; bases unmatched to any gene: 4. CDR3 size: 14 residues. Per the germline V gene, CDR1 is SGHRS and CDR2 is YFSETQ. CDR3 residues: CASSPGTGNYGYTF. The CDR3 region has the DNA TGCGCCAGCAGCCCCGGGACAGGAAACTATGGCTACACCTTC.

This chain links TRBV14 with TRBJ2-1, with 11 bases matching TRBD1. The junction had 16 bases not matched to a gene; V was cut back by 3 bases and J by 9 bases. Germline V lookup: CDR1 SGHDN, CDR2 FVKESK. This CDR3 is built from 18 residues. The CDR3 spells CASSQDRGRLGTMGEQFF. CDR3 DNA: TGTGCCAGCAGCCAGGACAGGGGGCGATTAGGGACAATGGGTGAGCAGTTCTTC.

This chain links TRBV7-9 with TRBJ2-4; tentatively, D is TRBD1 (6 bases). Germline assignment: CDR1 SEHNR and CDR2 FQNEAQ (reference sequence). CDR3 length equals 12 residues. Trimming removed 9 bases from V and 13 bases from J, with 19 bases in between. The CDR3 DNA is TGTGCCAGTGCCTCGGGAACAGGGAGCCAGTACTTC. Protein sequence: CASASGTGSQYF.